These 14 T cell receptor beta chains share one sample of origin, sequenced in a study of post-analysis software for immune sequencing data. Study-wide results and limits: The study found TRBV5-6, TRBV5-1 and TRBV20-1 among 5 or 6 TRBV segments more frequent in patients than controls.

What these receptors recognize is not known. Unique molecular identifiers had been added to the TCR beta cDNA libraries. TCRdb processed the PCR reads anew with MiXCR; each CDR3 protein has one entry. This sample yields roughly 800,000 distinct CDR3 sequences, of which 25% to 30% are seen a single time; more than 0.45% belongs to the top ten. The specimen was blood. The receptor source for this set is a girl aged 5 to 17 with multiple sclerosis.

As concerns this clonotype: An end of the junction differs from the germline gene, which may be a read error. CDR3 residues: CASSPTDRNEKRFF. The CDR3 DNA reads TGCGCCAGCAGCCCGACGGACCGTAATGAAAAACGGTTTTTT. The rearrangement joins TRBV5-1 to TRBJ1-4; D remains unclear. The CDR3 covers 14 residues. CDR1 and CDR2 from the germline V gene are SGHRS and YFSETQ.

This chain connects TRBV5-6 to TRBJ2-4; D perhaps matches TRBD1 (5 bases). The germline V gene has CDR1 SGHDT and CDR2 YYEEEE. Trimming removed 2 bases at V and 0 bases at J, with 27 bases between. This CDR3 contains 21 residues. CDR3 sequence reads: CASSFSPHDSIFTLAKNIQYF. CDR3 nucleotide sequence: TGTGCCAGCAGCTTCTCCCCTCACGACAGCATATTCACCTTAGCCAAAAACATTCAGTACTTC.

This clonotype showed up just a few times. The chain carries TRBV29-1 and TRBJ2-7, with D hard to call. The CDR3 is 14 residues long. V was cut by 2 bases and J by 0 bases, with 11 bases left in between. CDR1 and CDR2 from the germline V gene are SQVTM and ANQGSEA. The CDR3 is CSVELVQHSYEQYF. The CDR3 DNA is TGCAGCGTTGAATTAGTACAGCACTCCTACGAGCAGTACTTC.

This clonotype appeared a few times. CDR3 in DNA: TGTGCCAGCTCACAACAGACAGACCGGCCGGCCGGGACCAACAATGAGCAGTTCTTC. This encodes CASSQQTDRPAGTNNEQFF. This chain connects TRBV18 to TRBJ2-1, with D perhaps TRBD1 or TRBD2 (5 bases each). Germline values: CDR1 KGHSH, CDR2 LQKENI. V gave up 4 bases and J gave up 5 bases, with 27 bases separating them. The CDR3 covers 19 residues.

This clonotype occurred a few times. DNA of the CDR3: TGCAGTGCTAGAAACACAGGGGGAAAAGATACGCAGTATTTT. Translation: CSARNTGGKDTQYF. The genes are TRBV20-1 and TRBJ2-3; 8 positions agree with TRBD1. With 2 bases clipped from V and 5 bases from J, the junction kept 6 bases outside the gene matches. The CDR3 is 14 residues long. Looked up from germline, CDR1 is DFQATT and CDR2 is SNEGSKA (reference sequence).

This chain links TRBV6-2 or TRBV6-3 with TRBJ1-2; 7 nucleotides match TRBD1. In germline, CDR1 is MNHEY, CDR2 SVGEGT. The CDR3 has 14 residues. The V segment lost 5 bases and the J segment 8 bases; nucleotides outside the gene matches: 11. CDR3 protein: CASSTPGQFGGYTF. Written as DNA, the CDR3 is TGTGCCAGCAGTACACCGGGACAGTTCGGCGGCTACACCTTC.

This clonotype was observed a few times. This chain joins TRBV27 and TRBJ2-1, with 10 bases lining up with TRBD1. V shed 2 bases, J shed 14 bases, and the junction held 0 bases outside the gene matches. Germline V gene sequence: CDR1 MNHEY, CDR2 SMNVEV (reference sequence). This CDR3 is 11 amino acids long. CDR3 in amino acids: CASSLGTGEFF. In DNA form, the CDR3 reads TGTGCCAGCAGTTTAGGGACAGGGGAGTTCTTC.

This chain connects TRBV7-6 to TRBJ2-5, with D maybe TRBD2 (6 bases). Germline CDR1 is SGHVS and CDR2 is FNYEAQ. The CDR3 has 14 residues. Trimming stripped 5 bases from V and 11 bases from J, with 21 bases between. CDR3 sequence: CASSAGLFANEQYF. In nucleotides, the CDR3 is TGTGCCAGCAGCGCGGGACTGTTTGCGAATGAGCAGTACTTC.

There are a few counts of this clonotype. This chain's CDR3 is CSVDSDNEQYF. The CDR3 coding sequence is TGCAGCGTGGACAGCGACAATGAGCAGTACTTC. The chain joins TRBV29-1 to TRBJ2-5, with D perhaps matching TRBD1 (6 bases). This CDR3 is built from 11 residues. V lost 6 bases and J lost 11, with 16 bases in between. Germline V gives CDR1 SQVTM, CDR2 ANQGSEA.

The V gene is TRBV10-3, the J gene TRBJ1-1, with D hard to call. The germline V gene has CDR1 ENHRY and CDR2 SYGVKD. CDR3 length equals 14 residues. V was trimmed by 6 bases and J by 0 bases, leaving 11 bases between them. CDR3 protein: CAIRDGTMNTEAFF. The CDR3 bases are TGTGCCATCAGGGACGGAACCATGAACACTGAAGCTTTCTTT.

This clonotype was seen a handful of times. The chain employs TRBV20-1 and TRBJ1-2; a weak D match, TRBD1 (5 bases). This CDR3 is built from 14 residues. The ends were cut back, 1 base at V and 1 base at J, with 10 bases in the middle. In germline, CDR1 is DFQATT, CDR2 SNEGSKA (reference sequence). CDR3 bases: TGCAGTGCTAGAGTGGGGCACCTTAACTATGGCTACACCTTC. Translation gives CSARVGHLNYGYTF.

The chain recombines TRBV7-2 with TRBJ2-7, with D possibly matching TRBD2 (5 bases). V was pared by 6 bases and J by 2 bases, with 20 bases between. Germline-derived CDR1 and CDR2 are SGHTA and FQGNSA. The CDR3 extends over 16 amino acids. The CDR3 DNA reads as TGTGCCAGCAGTCGGACTCGACCCGTACCTCCCTACGAGCAGTACTTC. Translated: CASSRTRPVPPYEQYF. Together with reference TRBV7-2 and TRBJ2-7, the CDR3 gives the full variable domain: GAGVSQSPSNKVTEKGKDVELRCDPISGHTALYWYRQSLGQGLEFLIYFQGNSAPDKSGLPSDRFSAERTGGSVSTLTIQRTQQEDSAVYLCASSRTRPVPPYEQYFGPGTRLTVT.

This clonotype was counted a few times. Here the CDR3 DNA reads TGTGCCAGCAGAGCCAGAGCCGCGAACACCGGGGAGCTGTTTTTT. Translation gives CASRARAANTGELFF. This chain joins TRBV6-5 and TRBJ2-2; no definite D call. The V and J ends lost 6 bases and 0 bases respectively, with 11 bases between them. Germline V gene sequence: CDR1 MNHEY, CDR2 SVGAGI. The CDR3 sequence is 15 residues long.

This chain joins TRBV7-9 and TRBJ2-7; TRBD2 is a possible D gene (6 bases). Germline CDR1 SEHNR, CDR2 FQNEAQ (reference sequence). CDR3 length: 14 amino acids. Trimming left V 5 bases short and J 2 bases short, with 13 bases between. CDR3 protein: CASSPRGTPYEQYF. CDR3 coding DNA: TGTGCCAGCAGCCCCCGGGGGACGCCCTACGAGCAGTACTTC.